This T cell receptor beta chain was sequenced for a study of blood T cell repertoires in COVID-19. TCRdb keeps only in-frame clones here, not all; method: immunoSEQ multiplex PCR. The profile covers around 100,000 clones, with around 66% appearing a single time and roughly 6.2% taken by the ten largest. The CDR3 sequence is 12 residues long. V shed 3 bases and J shed 8 bases, with 11 bases lying between them. CDR1 SGHRS and CDR2 YFSETQ come from the germline V gene. Material: peripheral blood. The chain employs TRBV5-1 and TRBJ1-1; D unclear. The sequence was collected from an elderly man with acute or convalescent COVID-19. Here the CDR3 reads CASSWGANEAFF. The CDR3 DNA reads TGCGCCAGCAGCTGGGGAGCGAACGAAGCTTTCTTT.